This T cell receptor beta chain was identified during a study of shared clonotypes between healthy human individuals. As for the study in general: Per donor, CD8 memory used one plate, CD8 naive used two, CD4 memory used three and CD4 naive used three. Study-level points and caveats: The four-donor shared clonotypes exceeded non-shared clonotypes in generation probability, with non-shared ones scoring lower. Estimated clonotype richness was generally higher in naive than memory subsets.

Positively selected for CCR7, the CD45RO-negative cells used as naive CD8 cells excluded terminally differentiated effector memory CD45RA+ cells. Replicate PCRs run on sorted subsets employed approximately 0.2 ug DNA, 25,000 to 35,000 T cell genomes. Some clones are missing from TCRdb's copy, which holds only in-frame ones; the method was immunoSEQ multiplex PCR. The repertoire holds about 1.9 million clones, with around 93% as singletons. V lost 1 base and J 5 bases, leaving 11 bases between the germline ends. The germline V gene encodes CDR1 SGHVS and CDR2 FNYEAQ. This CDR3 spans 15 amino acids. With regard to this clone: The target antigen is unknown.

Sequencing input: naive CD8+ T cells from PBMCs. This receptor was identified in a man aged 18 to 30 in good health. Some clones in this sample may be carry-over from other donors' samples. The chain joins TRBV7-6 to TRBJ2-2; possible D gene TRBD2, 5 bases. The CDR3 DNA is TGTGCCAGCAGCTTAGTCCTCGGCGGGACCGGGGAGCTGTTTTTT. Translation gives CASSLVLGGTGELFF.